The entry below describes one T cell receptor (beta chain). Germline V gives CDR1 KGHDR, CDR2 SFDVKD. V lost 4 bases, J lost 5 bases, and 9 bases stayed unmatched. This CDR3 has 17 amino acids. As handled by the study authors: For nucleated cells, counts were estimated from reference gene primer amplification. Assay: immunoSEQ multiplex PCR; the TCRdb copy retains only in-frame clones and omits some. D and trimming were read from the DNA, whereas the V and J calls and clone size are those reported in that table. The table includes roughly 360,000 clones, more than 75% detected once. Recruitment covered 20 to 25 US areas and drew participants whose ages spanned about 18 to 100 years. Participant reports of clinical history set cohort assignment. The sample is drawn from a study of blood T cell repertoires in COVID-19. Study-wide context: Samples came from the United States, Italy and Spain, spanning acute and convalescent COVID-19.

The chain couples TRBV24-1 to TRBJ2-2; 10 bases line up with TRBD1. The source is a woman aged 25 to 45 with acute COVID-19. The material sequenced was PBMCs or T cells enriched from blood (not recorded which). The CDR3 reads CATSELPGQGSTGELFF. CDR3 sequence (DNA): TGTGCCACCAGTGAACTTCCGGGACAGGGGTCGACCGGGGAGCTGTTTTTT.